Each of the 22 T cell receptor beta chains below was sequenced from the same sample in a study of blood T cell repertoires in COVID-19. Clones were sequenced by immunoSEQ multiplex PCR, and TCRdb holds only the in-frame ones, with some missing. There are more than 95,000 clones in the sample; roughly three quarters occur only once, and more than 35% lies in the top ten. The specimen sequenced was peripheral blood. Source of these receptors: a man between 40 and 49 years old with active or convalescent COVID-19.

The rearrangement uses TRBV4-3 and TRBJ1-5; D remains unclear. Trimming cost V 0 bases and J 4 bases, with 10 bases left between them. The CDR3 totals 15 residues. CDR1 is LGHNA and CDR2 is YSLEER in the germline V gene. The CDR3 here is CASSQERGRNQPQHF. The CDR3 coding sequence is TGCGCCAGCAGCCAAGAACGAGGGCGAAATCAGCCCCAGCATTTT.

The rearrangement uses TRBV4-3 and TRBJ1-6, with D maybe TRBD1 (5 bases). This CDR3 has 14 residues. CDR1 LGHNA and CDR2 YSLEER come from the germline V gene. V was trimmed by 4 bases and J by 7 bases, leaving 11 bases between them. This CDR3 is CASSPGLGNSPLHF. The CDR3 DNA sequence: TGCGCCAGCAGCCCGGGACTAGGGAATTCACCCCTCCACTTT.

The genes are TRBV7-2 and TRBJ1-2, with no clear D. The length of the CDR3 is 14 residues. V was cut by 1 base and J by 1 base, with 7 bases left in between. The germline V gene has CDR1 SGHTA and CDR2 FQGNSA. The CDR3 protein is CASSLEARNYGYTF. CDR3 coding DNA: TGTGCCAGCAGCTTAGAAGCCCGTAACTATGGCTACACCTTC.

Here the CDR3 reads CASSDRDRGLNEQYF. CDR3 nucleotides: TGTGCCAGCAGCGACCGGGACAGGGGGCTAAACGAGCAGTACTTC. V usage is TRBV9 and J usage is TRBJ2-7, with 12 positions matching TRBD1. V lost 3 bases to trimming and J lost 5 bases; unmatched junction nucleotides: 6. The CDR3 runs to 15 residues. Germline V lookup: CDR1 SGDLS, CDR2 YYNGEE. The full variable domain, its missing parts supplied by reference TRBV9 and TRBJ2-7, is DSGVTQTPKHLITATGQRVTLRCSPRSGDLSVYWYQQSLDQGLQFLIQYYNGEERAKGNILERFSAQQFPDLHSELNLSSLELGDSALYFCASSDRDRGLNEQYFGPGTRLTVT.

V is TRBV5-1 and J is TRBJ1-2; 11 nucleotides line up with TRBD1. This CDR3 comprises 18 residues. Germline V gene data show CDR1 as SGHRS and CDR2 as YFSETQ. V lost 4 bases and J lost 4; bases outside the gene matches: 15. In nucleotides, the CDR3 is TGCGCCAGCAGCCCCGACCCTCTGGGGACAGGGGGAAGCTATGGCTACACCTTC. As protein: CASSPDPLGTGGSYGYTF.

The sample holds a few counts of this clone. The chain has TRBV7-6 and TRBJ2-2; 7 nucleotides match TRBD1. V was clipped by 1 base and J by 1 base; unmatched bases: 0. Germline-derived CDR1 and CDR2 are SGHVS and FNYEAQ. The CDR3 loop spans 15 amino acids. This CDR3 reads CASSLGQGNTGELFF. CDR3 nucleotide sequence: TGTGCCAGCAGCTTAGGACAGGGGAACACCGGGGAGCTGTTTTTT.

DNA for the CDR3: TGTGCCAGCAGCTCCGCTCAGGGAATCATCTCCGGCTACACCTTC. This encodes CASSSAQGIISGYTF. V gene TRBV5-4 combines with J gene TRBJ1-2; D possibly corresponds to TRBD1 (5 bases). Per germline, CDR1 SGHNT and CDR2 YYREEE (reference sequence). V gave up 3 bases and J gave up 8 bases, with 20 bases separating them. This CDR3 is built from 15 residues.

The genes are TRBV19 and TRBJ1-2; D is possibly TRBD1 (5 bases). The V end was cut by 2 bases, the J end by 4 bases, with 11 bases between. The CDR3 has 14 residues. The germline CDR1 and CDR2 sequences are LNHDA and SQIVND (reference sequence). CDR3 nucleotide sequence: TGTGCCAGTAGTATACCCCAGGGTCCCTATGGCTACACCTTC. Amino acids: CASSIPQGPYGYTF.

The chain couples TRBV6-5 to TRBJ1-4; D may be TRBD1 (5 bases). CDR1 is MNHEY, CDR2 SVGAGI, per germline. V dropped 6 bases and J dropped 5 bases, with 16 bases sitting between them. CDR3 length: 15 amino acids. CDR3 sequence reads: CASSGHPPDNEKLFF. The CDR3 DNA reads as TGTGCCAGCAGCGGACATCCGCCGGACAATGAAAAACTGTTTTTT.

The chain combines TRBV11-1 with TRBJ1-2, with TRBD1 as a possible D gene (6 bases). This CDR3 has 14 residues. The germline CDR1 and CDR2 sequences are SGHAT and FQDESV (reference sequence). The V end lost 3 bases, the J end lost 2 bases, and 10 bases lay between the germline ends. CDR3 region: CASSFAGGNYGYTF. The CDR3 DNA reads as TGTGCCAGCAGCTTTGCGGGGGGCAACTATGGCTACACCTTC.

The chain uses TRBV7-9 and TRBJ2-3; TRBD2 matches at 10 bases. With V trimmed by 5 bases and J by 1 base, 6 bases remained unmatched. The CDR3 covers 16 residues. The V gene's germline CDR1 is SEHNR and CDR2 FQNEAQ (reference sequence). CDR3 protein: CASSGPGTSGTDTQYF. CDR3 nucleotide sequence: TGTGCCAGCAGCGGACCCGGGACTAGCGGCACAGATACGCAGTATTTT.

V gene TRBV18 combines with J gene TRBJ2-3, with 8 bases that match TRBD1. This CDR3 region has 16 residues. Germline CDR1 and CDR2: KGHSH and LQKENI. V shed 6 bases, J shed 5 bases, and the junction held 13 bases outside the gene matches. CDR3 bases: TGTGCCAGCTCCCTGGGGACAGGATCCTTTCAAGATACGCAGTATTTT. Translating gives CASSLGTGSFQDTQYF.

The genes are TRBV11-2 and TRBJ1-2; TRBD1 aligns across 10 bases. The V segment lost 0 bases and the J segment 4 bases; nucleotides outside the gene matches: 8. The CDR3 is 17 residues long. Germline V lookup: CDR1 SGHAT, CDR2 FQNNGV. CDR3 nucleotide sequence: TGTGCCAGCAGCTTAGACTATGCGACAGGGGGCGCCTATGGCTACACCTTC. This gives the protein CASSLDYATGGAYGYTF.

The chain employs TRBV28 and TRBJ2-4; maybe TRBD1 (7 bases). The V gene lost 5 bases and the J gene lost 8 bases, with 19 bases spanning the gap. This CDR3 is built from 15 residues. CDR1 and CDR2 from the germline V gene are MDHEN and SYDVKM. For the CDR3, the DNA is TGTGCCAGCAGTGCTACAGGGGCGGGATGGCACATTCAGTACTTC. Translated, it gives CASSATGAGWHIQYF.

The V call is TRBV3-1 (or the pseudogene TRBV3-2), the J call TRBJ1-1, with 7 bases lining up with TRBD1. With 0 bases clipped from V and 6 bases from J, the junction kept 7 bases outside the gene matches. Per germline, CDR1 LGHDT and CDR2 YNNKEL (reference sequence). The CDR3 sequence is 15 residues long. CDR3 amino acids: CASSQEKSGGAEAFF. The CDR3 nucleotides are TGTGCCAGCAGCCAAGAAAAGTCAGGGGGAGCTGAAGCTTTCTTT.

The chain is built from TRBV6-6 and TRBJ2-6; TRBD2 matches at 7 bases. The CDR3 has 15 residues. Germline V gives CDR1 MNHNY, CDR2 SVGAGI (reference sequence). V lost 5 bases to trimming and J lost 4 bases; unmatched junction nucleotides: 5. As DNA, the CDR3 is TGTGCCAGCAGTCCGGGGGGTGGCGGGGCCAACGTCCTGACTTTC. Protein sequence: CASSPGGGGANVLTF.

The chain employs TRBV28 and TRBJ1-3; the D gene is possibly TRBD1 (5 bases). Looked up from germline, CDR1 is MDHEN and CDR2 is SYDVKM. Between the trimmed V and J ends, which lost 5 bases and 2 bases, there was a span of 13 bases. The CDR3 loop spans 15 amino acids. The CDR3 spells CASSPEWGTGNTIYF. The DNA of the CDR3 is TGTGCCAGCAGTCCGGAGTGGGGCACTGGAAACACCATATATTTT. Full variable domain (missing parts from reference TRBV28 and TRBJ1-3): DVKVTQSSRYLVKRTGEKVFLECVQDMDHENMFWYRQDPGLGLRLIYFSYDVKMKEKGDIPEGYSVSREKKERFSLILESASTNQTSMYLCASSPEWGTGNTIYFGEGSWLTVV.

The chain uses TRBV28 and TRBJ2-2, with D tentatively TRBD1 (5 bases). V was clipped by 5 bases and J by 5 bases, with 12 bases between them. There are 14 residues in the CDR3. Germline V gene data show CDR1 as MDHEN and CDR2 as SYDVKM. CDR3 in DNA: TGTGCCAGCAGTCTTACAGGACCGACCGGGGAGCTGTTTTTT. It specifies CASSLTGPTGELFF. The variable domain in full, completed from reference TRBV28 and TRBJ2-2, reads DVKVTQSSRYLVKRTGEKVFLECVQDMDHENMFWYRQDPGLGLRLIYFSYDVKMKEKGDIPEGYSVSREKKERFSLILESASTNQTSMYLCASSLTGPTGELFFGEGSRLTVL.

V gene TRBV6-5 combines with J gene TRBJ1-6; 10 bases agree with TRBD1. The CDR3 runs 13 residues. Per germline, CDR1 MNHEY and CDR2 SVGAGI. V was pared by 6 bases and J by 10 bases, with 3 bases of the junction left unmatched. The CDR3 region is CASRDRGNSPLHF. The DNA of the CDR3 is TGTGCCAGCAGGGACAGGGGGAACTCACCCCTCCACTTT.

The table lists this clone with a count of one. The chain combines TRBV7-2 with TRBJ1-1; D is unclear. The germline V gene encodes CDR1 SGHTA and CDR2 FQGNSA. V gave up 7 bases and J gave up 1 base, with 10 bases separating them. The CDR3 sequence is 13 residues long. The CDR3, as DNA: TGTGCCAGCACCTCAGACTGGAACACTGAAGCTTTCTTT. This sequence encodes CASTSDWNTEAFF. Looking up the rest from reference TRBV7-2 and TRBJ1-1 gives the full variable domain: GAGVSQSPSNKVTEKGKDVELRCDPISGHTALYWYRQSLGQGLEFLIYFQGNSAPDKSGLPSDRFSAERTGGSVSTLTIQRTQQEDSAVYLCASTSDWNTEAFFGQGTRLTVV.

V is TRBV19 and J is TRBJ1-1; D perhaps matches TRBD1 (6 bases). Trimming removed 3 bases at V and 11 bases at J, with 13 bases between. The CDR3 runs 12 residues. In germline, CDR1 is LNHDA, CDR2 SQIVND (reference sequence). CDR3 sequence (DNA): TGTGCCAGTAGTATGACTGGGGGCACGGCTTTCTTT. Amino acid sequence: CASSMTGGTAFF.

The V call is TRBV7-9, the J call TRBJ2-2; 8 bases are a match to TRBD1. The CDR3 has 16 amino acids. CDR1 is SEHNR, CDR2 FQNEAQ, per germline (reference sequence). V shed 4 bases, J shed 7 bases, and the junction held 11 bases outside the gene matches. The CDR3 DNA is TGTGCCAGCAGCTCGATAACGGGACAGGCCCACGGGGAGCTGTTTTTT. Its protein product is CASSSITGQAHGELFF.